This T cell receptor beta chain was captured in a study of blood T cell repertoires in COVID-19. Study in general: The United States, Italy and Spain provided the acute and convalescent COVID-19 samples.

The germline CDR1 and CDR2 sequences are LNHDA and SQIVND (reference sequence). Trimming removed 5 bases from V and 1 base from J, with 5 bases in between. There are 12 residues in the CDR3. Those enrolled in Seattle joined during active infection and were followed longitudinally afterward. Authors' methods: Amplified reference gene primers provided the basis for estimating nucleated cell counts. Clones were read by immunoSEQ multiplex PCR, and TCRdb kept only the in-frame ones, dropping some. The DNA gave D and trimming, while V, J and clone size come from that table. The data contain approximately 240,000 clones, approximately 86% of them singletons.

The rearrangement links TRBV19 to TRBJ1-1; D remains unclear. This TCR was recovered from a woman in her thirties with COVID-19, enrolled during active disease. Sequencing used peripheral blood. The CDR3 DNA follows: TGTGCCAGTAGTCCAAAGAACACTGAAGCTTTCTTT. Translation gives CASSPKNTEAFF.